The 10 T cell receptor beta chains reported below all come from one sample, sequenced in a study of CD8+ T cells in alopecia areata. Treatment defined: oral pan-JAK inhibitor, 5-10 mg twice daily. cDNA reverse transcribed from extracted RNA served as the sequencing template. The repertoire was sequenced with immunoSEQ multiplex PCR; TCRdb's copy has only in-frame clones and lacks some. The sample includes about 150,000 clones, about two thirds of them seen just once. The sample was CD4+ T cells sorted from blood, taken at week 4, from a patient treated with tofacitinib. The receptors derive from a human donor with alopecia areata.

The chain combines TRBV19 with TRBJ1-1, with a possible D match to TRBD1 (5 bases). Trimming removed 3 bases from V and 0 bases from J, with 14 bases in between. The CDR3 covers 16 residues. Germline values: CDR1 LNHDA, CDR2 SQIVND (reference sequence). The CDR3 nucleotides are TGTGCCAGTAGTATCGAGCAGGGTACGATGAACACTGAAGCTTTCTTT. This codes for CASSIEQGTMNTEAFF.

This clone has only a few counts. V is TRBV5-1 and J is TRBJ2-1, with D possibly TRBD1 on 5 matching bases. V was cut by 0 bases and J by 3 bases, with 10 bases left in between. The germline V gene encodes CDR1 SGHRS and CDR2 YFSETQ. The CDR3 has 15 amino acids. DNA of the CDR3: TGCGCCAGCAGCTTGGGGCAGGGCGGCTACAATGAGCAGTTCTTC. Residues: CASSLGQGGYNEQFF.

CDR3 region: CASSFDRENRWEQYF. The CDR3 DNA reads TGTGCCAGCAGTTTCGACAGGGAAAATCGATGGGAGCAGTACTTC. The rearrangement links TRBV27 to TRBJ2-7; 7 bases align to TRBD1. Germline-derived CDR1 and CDR2 are MNHEY and SMNVEV (reference sequence). The V segment lost 3 bases and the J segment 7 bases; nucleotides outside the gene matches: 12. This CDR3 contains 15 residues.

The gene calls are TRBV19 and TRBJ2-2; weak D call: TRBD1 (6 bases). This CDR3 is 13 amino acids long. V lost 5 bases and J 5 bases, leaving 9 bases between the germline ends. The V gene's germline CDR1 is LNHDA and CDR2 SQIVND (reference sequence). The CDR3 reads CASSWGPTGELFF. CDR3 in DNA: TGTGCCAGTAGTTGGGGGCCGACCGGGGAGCTGTTTTTT.

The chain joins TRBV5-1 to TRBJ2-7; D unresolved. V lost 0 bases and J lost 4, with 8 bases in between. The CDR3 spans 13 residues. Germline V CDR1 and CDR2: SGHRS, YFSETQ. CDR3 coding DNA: TGCGCCAGCAGCTTGGCGGAACTATACGAGCAGTACTTC. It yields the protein CASSLAELYEQYF.

The CDR3 sequence is CSVGRDWTSPPEQFF. CDR3 in DNA: TGCAGCGTTGGGCGAGACTGGACTAGCCCTCCTGAGCAGTTCTTC. The V call is TRBV29-1, the J call TRBJ2-1, with 8 bases that match TRBD2. The CDR3 extends over 15 amino acids. CDR1 and CDR2 from the germline V gene are SQVTM and ANQGSEA. With 4 bases clipped from V and 9 bases from J, the junction kept 14 bases outside the gene matches.

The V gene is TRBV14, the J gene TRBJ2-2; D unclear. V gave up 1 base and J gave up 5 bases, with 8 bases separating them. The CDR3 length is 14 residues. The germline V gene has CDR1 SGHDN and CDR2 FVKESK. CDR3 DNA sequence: TGTGCCAGCAGCCAAGTGATTACTACCGGGGAGCTGTTTTTT. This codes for CASSQVITTGELFF. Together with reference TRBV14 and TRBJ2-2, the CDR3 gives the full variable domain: EAGVTQFPSHSVIEKGQTVTLRCDPISGHDNLYWYRRVMGKEIKFLLHFVKESKQDESGMPNNRFLAERTGGTYSTLKVQPAELEDSGVYFCASSQVITTGELFFGEGSRLTVL.

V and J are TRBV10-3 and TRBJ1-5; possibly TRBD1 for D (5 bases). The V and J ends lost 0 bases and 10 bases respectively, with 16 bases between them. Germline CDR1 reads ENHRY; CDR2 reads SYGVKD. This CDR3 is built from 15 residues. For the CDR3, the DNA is TGTGCCATCAGTGAGTCGGGTGGGGCCGCAGAACCCCAGCATTTT. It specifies CAISESGGAAEPQHF.

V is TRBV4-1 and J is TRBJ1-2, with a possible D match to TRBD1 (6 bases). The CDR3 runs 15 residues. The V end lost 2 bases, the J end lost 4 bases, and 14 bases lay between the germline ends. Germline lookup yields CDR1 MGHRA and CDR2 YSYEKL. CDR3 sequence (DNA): TGCGCCAGCAGCCAACGGGACACCAGTAGCTATGGCTACACCTTC. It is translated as CASSQRDTSSYGYTF.

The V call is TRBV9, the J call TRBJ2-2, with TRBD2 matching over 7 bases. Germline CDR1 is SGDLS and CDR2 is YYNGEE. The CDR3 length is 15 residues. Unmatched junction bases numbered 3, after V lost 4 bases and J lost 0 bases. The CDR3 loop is CASSLGLANTGELFF. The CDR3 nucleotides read TGTGCCAGCAGCCTCGGACTAGCGAACACCGGGGAGCTGTTTTTT.